This TCR beta chain was identified in a study of blood T cell repertoires in COVID-19. In the study overall: Sources were T cells, B-cell-depleted T cells, or PBMCs; the material itself was cDNA or gDNA.

Repertoires were generated with immunoSEQ multiplex PCR, while TCRdb's copy carries only in-frame clones and drops some. The profile shows 150,000 to 200,000 clones, about four fifths of them singletons. A few counts support this clone. Before being deemed recovered, Cohort 3 donors had two negative PCRs, clearance, or symptom resolution. The material sequenced was PBMCs or T cells enriched from blood (not recorded which). This TCR was recovered from a man aged 45-65 years who had recovered from COVID-19.

The CDR3, as DNA: TGTGCCAGCAGCCCGGGCGGGGGGGGCTACACCTTC. Its translation: CASSPGGGGYTF. The chain has TRBV7-9 and TRBJ1-2; D perhaps matches TRBD1 (5 bases). With 5 bases removed from V and 8 bases from J, the gap between germline ends came to 12 bases. Germline V gives CDR1 SEHNR, CDR2 FQNEAQ (reference sequence). The CDR3 extends over 12 amino acids. The full variable domain, with the rest looked up from reference TRBV7-9 and TRBJ1-2, is DTGVSQNPRHKITKRGQNVTFRCDPISEHNRLYWYRQTLGQGPEFLTYFQNEAQLEKSRLLSDRFSAERPKGSFSTLEIQRTEQGDSAMYLCASSPGGGGYTFGSGTRLTVV.